This T cell receptor (beta chain) was documented in a study of cytomegalovirus exposure and HLA in healthy donors. The study ran its PCR with 60 Vbeta and 13 Jbeta primers. Sequencing was performed with immunoSEQ multiplex PCR; in TCRdb, only in-frame clones are kept and a portion is missing. Here the sample spans some 250,000 clones, 81% being singletons. The ends lost 4 bases at V and 4 bases at J; junction bases unmatched: 5. This CDR3 contains 14 residues. Germline V gives CDR1 MGHRA, CDR2 YSYEKL. This sequence originates from a woman aged 55-70 years in good health and CMV-seropositive. V is TRBV4-1 and J is TRBJ2-5; 8 bases fit TRBD2. The sample comprised PBMCs. The CDR3 loop is CASSRLLAVETQYF. The CDR3 DNA reads as TGCGCCAGCAGCCGCCTACTAGCGGTAGAGACCCAGTACTTC.